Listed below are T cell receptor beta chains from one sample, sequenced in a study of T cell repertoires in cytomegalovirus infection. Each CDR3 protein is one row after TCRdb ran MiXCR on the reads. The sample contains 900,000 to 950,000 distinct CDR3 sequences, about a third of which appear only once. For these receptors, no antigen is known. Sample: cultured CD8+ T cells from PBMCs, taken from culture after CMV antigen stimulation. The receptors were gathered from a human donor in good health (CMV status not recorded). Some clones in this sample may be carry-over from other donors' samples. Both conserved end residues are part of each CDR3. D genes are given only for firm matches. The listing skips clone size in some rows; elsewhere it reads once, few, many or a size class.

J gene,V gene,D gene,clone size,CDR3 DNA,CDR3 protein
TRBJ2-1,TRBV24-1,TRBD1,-,TGTGCCACCAGTGATCGAAAGACAGGGATCAATGAGCAGTTCTTC,CATSDRKTGINEQFF
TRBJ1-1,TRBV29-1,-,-,TGCAGCGTTGAGGCGCGGTTGCCGAAACTCCCGAACACTGAAGCTTTCTTT,CSVEARLPKLPNTEAFF
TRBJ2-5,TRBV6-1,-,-,TGTGCCAGCAGTGAATCTGAACAGTTCATTTACCTGTACCAAGAGACCCAGTACTTC,CASSESEQFIYLYQETQYF
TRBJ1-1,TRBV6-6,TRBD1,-,TGTGCCAGCAGTTACATTAGGACAGGGGACACTGAAGCTTTCTTT,CASSYIRTGDTEAFF
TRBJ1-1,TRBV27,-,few,TGTGCCAGCAGTTTACTCCGGGGCGAGAACACTGAAGCTTTCTTT,CASSLLRGENTEAFF
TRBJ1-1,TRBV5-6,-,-,TGTGCCAGCAGCTGGCGGGATTCCGAAGCTTTCTTT,CASSWRDSEAFF
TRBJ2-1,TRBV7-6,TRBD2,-,TGTGCCAGCAGCTTAGAGTTCGGGGGGGCCTACAATGAGCAGTTCTTC,CASSLEFGGAYNEQFF
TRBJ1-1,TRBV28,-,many,TGTGCCAGCAGTTTAAGGGAATTCATGAACACTGAAGCTTTCTTT,CASSLREFMNTEAFF
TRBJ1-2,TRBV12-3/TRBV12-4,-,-,TGTGCCAGCAGTTTTGAACTTGAGGGGGGAAGTAACTATGTGGGCTACACCTTC,CASSFELEGGSNYVGYTF
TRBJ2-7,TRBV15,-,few,TGTGCCACCAGCTCCCGACTAGGTCTTAATTACGAGCAGTACTTC,CATSSRLGLNYEQYF
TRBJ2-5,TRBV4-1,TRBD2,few,TGCGCCAGCAGCCAGCCACTAGCGGGGGAACAAGAGACCCAGTACTTC,CASSQPLAGEQETQYF
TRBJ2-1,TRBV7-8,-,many,TGTGCCAGCAGCGTCAGGATAGATGAGCAGTTCTTC,CASSVRIDEQFF
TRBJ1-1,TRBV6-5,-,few,TGTGCCAGCAGCAGACAGAACAAGGCTGAAGCTTTCTTT,CASSRQNKAEAFF
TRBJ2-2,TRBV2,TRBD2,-,TGTGCCAGCAGGGCGACTAGCGGGCCCAGCGGGGAGCTGTTTTTT,CASRATSGPSGELFF
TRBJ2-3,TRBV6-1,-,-,TGTGCCAGCAGTGAATATCCCCAAGGGGGGCAAGGAGATACGCAGTATTTT,CASSEYPQGGQGDTQYF
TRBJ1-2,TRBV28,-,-,TGTGCCAGCAGTTTAATCAGGGGCCTTAACTATGGCTACACCTTC,CASSLIRGLNYGYTF
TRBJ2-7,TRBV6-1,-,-,TGTGCCACCGGCCAGGGGGGTACCTACGAGCAGTACTTC,CATGQGGTYEQYF
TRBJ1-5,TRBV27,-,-,TGTGCCAGCAGTTTGGTCCAGGGGCATCAGCCCCAGCATTTT,CASSLVQGHQPQHF
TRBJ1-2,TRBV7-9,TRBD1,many,TGTGCCAGCAGCTTAGGGGCAGGGGGCGTTTATGGCTACACCTTC,CASSLGAGGVYGYTF
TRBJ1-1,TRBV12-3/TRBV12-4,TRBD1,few,TGTGCCAGCAGGCCACCAACAGGGGCAGACACTGAAGCTTTCTTT,CASRPPTGADTEAFF
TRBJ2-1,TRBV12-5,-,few,TGTGCTAGTGGTTTGCGGGGGACAGCACCCTACAATGAGCAGTTCTTC,CASGLRGTAPYNEQFF
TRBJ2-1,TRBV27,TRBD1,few,TGTGCCAGCAGTTTGACAGGGGTCCATGAGCAGTTCTTC,CASSLTGVHEQFF
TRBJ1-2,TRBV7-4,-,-,TGTGCCAGCAGCTTAGCGTGGAGCTACACCTTC,CASSLAWSYTF
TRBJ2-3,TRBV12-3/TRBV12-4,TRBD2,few,TGTGCCAGCAGTTTCTCTCTCGGGACTAGCTCAGAAGCGCAGTATTTT,CASSFSLGTSSEAQYF
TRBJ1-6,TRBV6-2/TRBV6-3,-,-,TGTGCCAGCGGCCCGGACCTCCTTAGCTCCTATAATTCACCCCTCCACTTT,CASGPDLLSSYNSPLHF
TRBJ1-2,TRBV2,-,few,TGTGCCAGCAGTTCTGGTGGGCAGGGGCGAGATGGCTACACCTTC,CASSSGGQGRDGYTF
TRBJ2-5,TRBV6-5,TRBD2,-,TGTGCCAGCAGTTATGGGACTAGGTCGGGGCAAGAGACCCAGTACTTC,CASSYGTRSGQETQYF
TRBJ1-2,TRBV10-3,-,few,TGTGCCGTCCTTGCGGTCAATGGCTACACCTTC,CAVLAVNGYTF
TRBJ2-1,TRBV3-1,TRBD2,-,TGTGCCAGCAGCCCCACTAGCGGGGTCGGCAATGAGCAGTTCTTC,CASSPTSGVGNEQFF
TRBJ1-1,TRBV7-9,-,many,TGTGCCAGCAGCTTACATTTGGTTTCGAACACTGAAGCTTTCTTT,CASSLHLVSNTEAFF
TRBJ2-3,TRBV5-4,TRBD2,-,TGTGCCAGCAGCTTGGAGAACTTGCCGGGACTAGCAACAGATACGCAGTATTTT,CASSLENLPGLATDTQYF
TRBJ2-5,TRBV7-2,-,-,TGTGCCAGCAACTTAGTTCGCCGGGCAGAAGAGACCCAGTACTTC,CASNLVRRAEETQYF
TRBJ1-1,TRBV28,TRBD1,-,TGTGCCAGCAGCCCTGAGACAGGGGGCATGGACACTGAAGCTTTCTTT,CASSPETGGMDTEAFF
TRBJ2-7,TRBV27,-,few,TGTGCCAGCAGTTTATCGATTTCCGGGACGGTATCCTACGAGCAGTACTTC,CASSLSISGTVSYEQYF
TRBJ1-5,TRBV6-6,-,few,TGTGCCAGCAGTTACATACGGTTAAGTGAAAGCAATCAGCCCCAGCATTTT,CASSYIRLSESNQPQHF
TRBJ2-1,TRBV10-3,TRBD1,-,TGTGCCATCTCACTTGGGGGACAGGGGTCCTACAATGAGCAGTTCTTC,CAISLGGQGSYNEQFF
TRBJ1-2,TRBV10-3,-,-,TGTGCCATTCTGACGGCTTCAAACTATGGCTACACCTTC,CAILTASNYGYTF
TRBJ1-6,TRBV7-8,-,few,TGTGCCAGCAGCTATTACAGGGATAATTCACCCCTCCACTTT,CASSYYRDNSPLHF
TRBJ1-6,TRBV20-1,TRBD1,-,TGCAGTGCTAGAGACCCCAGGACAGGGAAATTACATTCACCCCTCCACTTT,CSARDPRTGKLHSPLHF
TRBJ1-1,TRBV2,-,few,TGTGCCGGGGAGACAGGCACTGAAGCTTTCTTT,CAGETGTEAFF
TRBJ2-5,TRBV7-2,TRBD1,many,TGTGCCAGCAGCCCGAGTGCGGGACAGGGCGGTGAGACCCAGTACTTC,CASSPSAGQGGETQYF
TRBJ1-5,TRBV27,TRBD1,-,TGTGCCAGCAGTTTATCCAGGGGGCATCAGCCCCAGCATTTT,CASSLSRGHQPQHF
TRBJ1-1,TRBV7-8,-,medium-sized,TGTGCCAGCAGCTCCGGGGCAGACGGGTTTTGGGACACTGAAGCTTTCTTT,CASSSGADGFWDTEAFF
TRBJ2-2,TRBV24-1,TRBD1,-,TGTGCCACCAGTGACCGACAGGGCCCCGGGGAGCTGTTTTTT,CATSDRQGPGELFF
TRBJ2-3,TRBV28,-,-,TGTGCCAGCAGGCGGCAGGGATACACAGATACGCAGTATTTT,CASRRQGYTDTQYF
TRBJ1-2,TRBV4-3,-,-,TGCGCCAGCAGCCAAGCGATAGGGAAAGACTATGGCTACACCTTC,CASSQAIGKDYGYTF
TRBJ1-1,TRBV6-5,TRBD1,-,TGTGCCAGCAGTTACACGGACAGGACGAACACTGAAGCTTTCTTT,CASSYTDRTNTEAFF
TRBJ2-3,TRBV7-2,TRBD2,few,TGTGCCAGCAGCTTAGGGGGACTAGCGGGCCCGCAGTATTTT,CASSLGGLAGPQYF
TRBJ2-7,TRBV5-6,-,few,TGTGCCAGCAGCTACGGAACCGGGGGCGGCTACGAGCAGTACTTC,CASSYGTGGGYEQYF
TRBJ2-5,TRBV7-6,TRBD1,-,TGTGCCAGCAGCTCTCCACAGGGGGAAGGGGCCCAGTACTTC,CASSSPQGEGAQYF
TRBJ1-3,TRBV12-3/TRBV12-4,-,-,TGTGCCAGTCCCGTCGCCTCTGGAAACACCATATATTTT,CASPVASGNTIYF
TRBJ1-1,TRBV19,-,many,TGTGCCAGTAGTCTATACGAAGGTGAAGCTTTCTTT,CASSLYEGEAFF